These 28 T cell receptor beta chains were all obtained from the same sample, sequenced in a study of metastatic and nonmetastatic thyroid tumors. Using MiXCR, TCRdb reanalyzed the PCR reads. The sample holds about 13,000 clones, over 25% seen once. All patients reached thyroid surgery having received no treatment beforehand. What was sequenced was tumor tissue. These receptors all stem from a female donor with papillary thyroid cancer or a benign thyroid nodule (not recorded which). Some clones in this sample may be carry-over from other donors' samples.

This chain links TRBV18 with TRBJ2-3; D is uncertain. The CDR3 extends over 11 amino acids. CDR1 is KGHSH, CDR2 LQKENI, per germline. V lost 4 bases to trimming and J lost 10 bases, with 9 bases between them. In DNA, the CDR3 is TGTGCCAGCTCACTCAGAGAACCGCAGTATTTT. Amino acids: CASSLREPQYF.

By its share, this clone is medium-sized. The J gene is TRBJ1-2, the V gene TRBV28; the match to TRBD1 covers 12 bases. The V and J ends lost 5 bases and 6 bases, in that order; junction bases with no gene match: 4. CDR1 and CDR2 (germline): MDHEN, SYDVKM. This CDR3 contains 14 residues. The CDR3 is CASSRDRGLNGYTF. CDR3 DNA: TGTGCCAGCAGTCGGGACAGGGGGCTCAATGGCTACACCTTC.

This clone appeared a few times. The V and J genes are TRBV19 and TRBJ2-7, with D possibly being TRBD2 (5 bases). The ends were cut back, 6 bases at V and 0 bases at J, with 12 bases in the middle. CDR3 length equals 14 residues. Per germline, CDR1 LNHDA and CDR2 SQIVND (reference sequence). CDR3 region: CASSPGGSSYEQYF. CDR3 sequence (DNA): TGTGCCAGTAGCCCCGGCGGGTCCTCCTACGAGCAGTACTTC. Supplemented by reference TRBV19 and TRBJ2-7, the full variable domain reads DGGITQSPKYLFRKEGQNVTLSCEQNLNHDAMYWYRQDPGQGLRLIYYSQIVNDFQKGDIAEGYSVSREKKESFPLTVTSAQKNPTAFYLCASSPGGSSYEQYFGPGTRLTVT.

This clone showed up just a few times. The chain links TRBV6-2 or TRBV6-3 to TRBJ2-1; 8 positions match TRBD1. CDR1 is MNHEY and CDR2 is SVGEGT in the germline V gene. This CDR3 is 15 amino acids long. V lost 6 bases, J lost 8 bases, and 12 bases stayed unmatched. The CDR3 reads CASRFQDRVVDEQFF. As DNA, the CDR3 is TGTGCCAGCAGATTCCAGGACAGGGTCGTCGATGAGCAGTTCTTC.

As for this clone: Germline and junction disagree at one end, which may indicate a read error. The chain links TRBV11-3 to TRBJ2-3, with TRBD1 matching 10 bases. Germline V gene sequence: CDR1 SGHNT, CDR2 YENEEA. This CDR3 region has 15 residues. CDR3 protein: CAISLGGQGTDTRYF. CDR3 sequence (DNA): TGTGCCATCAGCTTAGGGGGACAGGGGACGGATACGCGGTATTTT.

The chain employs TRBV18 and TRBJ2-3, with TRBD1 matching over 7 bases. The CDR3 extends over 19 amino acids. CDR1 and CDR2 (germline): KGHSH, LQKENI. V trimming: 1 base; J trimming: 4 bases; junction bases outside the gene matches: 17. The CDR3 spells CASSPRQTGIRKGSDTQYF. The CDR3 DNA reads as TGTGCCAGCTCACCACGCCAGACAGGGATAAGAAAAGGGTCAGATACGCAGTATTTT.

The V call is TRBV14, the J call TRBJ2-7; 8 bases align to TRBD2. Germline CDR1 is SGHDN and CDR2 is FVKESK. Unmatched junction bases numbered 11, after V lost 6 bases and J lost 1 base. The CDR3 consists of 16 residues. The CDR3 coding sequence is TGTGCCAGCAGTAAACTTAGCGGGACGGGATCCTACGAGCAGTACTTC. It specifies CASSKLSGTGSYEQYF.

This chain uses TRBV12-3 or TRBV12-4 with TRBJ2-5, with 9 bases matching TRBD2. This CDR3 region has 15 residues. The J segment lost 9 bases and the V segment lost 4 bases, leaving 12 bases of the junction unmatched. The CDR3 sequence: CASSSGGLALGAQYF. The CDR3, as DNA: TGTGCCAGCAGTTCGGGGGGACTAGCCCTCGGGGCCCAGTACTTC.

By proportion, this clone is medium-sized (0.01 to 0.1%). This chain links TRBV5-1 with TRBJ2-1; D remains ambiguous. Trimming took 0 bases from V and 6 from J, leaving 16 bases between them. The CDR3 has 16 residues. Germline CDR1 SGHRS, CDR2 YFSETQ. CDR3 DNA: TGCGCCAGCAGCTTGGGGGCCCTATCTTCGGGCAATGAGCAGTTCTTC. Residues: CASSLGALSSGNEQFF.

This chain's CDR3 is CSARDSGRDTGELFF. The CDR3 nucleotides are TGCAGTGCTAGAGATAGCGGGAGGGACACCGGGGAGCTGTTTTTT. The gene calls are TRBV20-1 and TRBJ2-2; 11 bases are shared with TRBD2. The CDR3 runs to 15 residues. Germline lookup yields CDR1 DFQATT and CDR2 SNEGSKA (reference sequence). V was clipped by 0 bases and J by 3 bases; unmatched bases: 0.

By sample share, this clone is medium-sized. The chain employs TRBV4-2 and TRBJ1-1, with 9 bases fitting TRBD1. J gave up 6 bases and V 3 bases, and 8 bases lay outside the gene matches. This CDR3 comprises 15 residues. Germline CDR1 and CDR2: LGHNA and YNFKEQ. CDR3 nucleotide sequence: TGTGCCAGCAGCCACCTGGACAGGGGCGGCGCTGAAGCTTTCTTT. This codes for CASSHLDRGGAEAFF.

This clone is medium-sized (0.01 to 0.1%) in the sample. The chain joins TRBV28 to TRBJ2-3, with D unclear. Germline assignment: CDR1 MDHEN and CDR2 SYDVKM. Trimming pared 6 bases from V and 4 bases from J, leaving 20 bases between. CDR3 length: 16 residues. The CDR3 DNA reads TGTGCCAGCAGCCCTACCCTCCACAGTCTATCAGATACGCAGTATTTT. Amino acid sequence: CASSPTLHSLSDTQYF.

This clone is classed as medium-sized. The chain recombines TRBV10-3 with TRBJ2-2; 7 bases are shared with TRBD2. Germline V gene sequence: CDR1 ENHRY, CDR2 SYGVKD. Trimming removed 0 bases from V and 2 bases from J; junction bases left unmatched: 6. The CDR3 loop spans 17 amino acids. CDR3 protein: CAISESLLAGNTGELFF. DNA of the CDR3: TGTGCCATCAGTGAGTCGTTGTTAGCGGGTAACACCGGGGAGCTGTTTTTT.

This clone is hyperexpanded within its sample. This chain joins TRBV20-1 and TRBJ2-7; 12 positions agree with TRBD2. The CDR3 length is 15 residues. Losses at the gene ends were 6 bases for V and 4 bases for J; bases not matched to a gene: 10. CDR1 DFQATT and CDR2 SNEGSKA come from the germline V gene (reference sequence). CDR3 in amino acids: CSAKAGLAGTYEQYF. The DNA of the CDR3 is TGCAGTGCCAAAGCCGGACTAGCGGGGACTTACGAGCAGTACTTC.

This clone has a handful of counts. The junction does not match germline at one end; this may be a read error. V gene TRBV12-3 or TRBV12-4 combines with J gene TRBJ2-7; D unresolved. The CDR3 covers 12 residues. CDR3 sequence reads: CASTWNSHEQYF. The DNA for the CDR3 is TGTGCCAGCACCTGGAACTCCCACGAGCAGTACTTC.

In its sample, this clone was seen many times. J is TRBJ1-2 and V is TRBV19, with TRBD1 identical over 7 bases. V shed 4 bases and J 4 bases; nucleotides not matched to a gene: 6. This CDR3 spans 14 amino acids. Looked up from germline, CDR1 is LNHDA and CDR2 is SQIVND (reference sequence). CDR3 protein: CASSRQGQSYGYTF. The CDR3 nucleotides read TGTGCCAGTAGTAGGCAGGGACAGAGCTATGGCTACACCTTC.

The V gene is TRBV24-1, the J gene TRBJ2-3; possible D gene TRBD1, 7 bases. This CDR3 is built from 17 residues. Trimming left V 3 bases short and J 5 bases short, with 20 bases between. CDR1 and CDR2 (germline): KGHDR, SFDVKD. CDR3: CATSDPRLGGLIDTQYF. Here the CDR3 DNA reads TGTGCCACCAGTGATCCTCGACTAGGGGGCTTAATAGATACGCAGTATTTT.

This clone was seen at least ten times. The J gene is TRBJ2-1, the V gene TRBV7-3, with D unresolved. V was clipped by 1 base and J by 4 bases, with 14 bases between them. Germline CDR1 is SGHTA and CDR2 is FQGTGA. This CDR3 spans 16 amino acids. DNA for the CDR3: TGTGCCAGCAGCTTAATCGGCCGGCGAGCGTACAATGAGCAGTTCTTC. The encoded protein is CASSLIGRRAYNEQFF.

This chain joins TRBV11-2 and TRBJ2-6; TRBD2 matches 10 bases. CDR1 and CDR2 from the germline V gene are SGHAT and FQNNGV. This CDR3 spans 19 amino acids. V gave up 4 bases and J gave up 1 base; unmatched junction bases: 10. The CDR3 region is CASSSYRSSGSSGANVLTF. CDR3 nucleotides: TGTGCCAGCAGCTCGTATCGATCTAGCGGGAGTTCTGGGGCCAACGTCCTGACTTTC.

This chain joins TRBV4-2 and TRBJ1-2; perhaps TRBD1 as D (6 bases). With 1 base removed from V and 2 bases from J, the gap between germline ends came to 11 bases. The CDR3 spans 15 residues. The V gene's germline CDR1 is LGHNA and CDR2 YNFKEQ. CDR3 in amino acids: CASSQASGTNYGYTF. For the CDR3, the DNA is TGTGCCAGCAGCCAAGCTTCCGGGACAAACTATGGCTACACCTTC.

This clone came up many times. This rearrangement joins TRBV2 to TRBJ1-6; D gene ambiguous. The CDR3 sequence is 15 residues long. Trimming removed 6 bases at V and 8 bases at J, with 17 bases between. CDR1 SNHLY and CDR2 FYNNEI come from the germline V gene. DNA of the CDR3: TGTGCCAGCAGACGGAACCGGGCCGCTTATTCACCCCTCCACTTT. Translated, it gives CASRRNRAAYSPLHF.

This clone was counted a few times. A read error may account for a junction end that differs from germline. J is TRBJ1-2 and V is TRBV19; D is unresolved. This CDR3 is built from 14 residues. Germline V gene lookup returns CDR1 LNHDA and CDR2 SQIVND (reference sequence). The CDR3 loop is CASSIMAGNYGYTF. CDR3 sequence (DNA): TGTGCAAGTAGTATAATGGCGGGGAACTATGGCTACACCTTC.

This clone was counted only a few times. The gene calls are TRBV6-2 or TRBV6-3 and TRBJ2-1; the D gene is possibly TRBD1 (6 bases). Germline V gives CDR1 MNHEY, CDR2 SVGEGT. The CDR3 loop spans 15 amino acids. The ends were cut back, 4 bases at V and 5 bases at J, with 15 bases in the middle. In DNA, the CDR3 is TGTGCCAGCAGTTCCGGACAGCCGTCCAACAATGAGCAGTTCTTC. The encoded protein is CASSSGQPSNNEQFF.

By proportion, this clone is medium-sized (0.01 to 0.1%). V is TRBV10-3 and J is TRBJ2-3; D gene ambiguous. The length of the CDR3 is 15 residues. Trimming stripped 4 bases from V and 3 bases from J, with 14 bases between. Per germline, CDR1 ENHRY and CDR2 SYGVKD. Here the CDR3 DNA reads TGTGCCATCAGTGTGGCCCTACCCAGGACAGATACGCAGTATTTT. Encoded protein: CAISVALPRTDTQYF.

Judged by abundance, this clone is medium-sized. This chain joins TRBV20-1 and TRBJ1-1; D call uncertain. Trimming shortened V by 6 bases and J by 4 bases, and 18 bases separated the two germline ends. The CDR3 totals 14 residues. Germline V gene lookup returns CDR1 DFQATT and CDR2 SNEGSKA (reference sequence). The CDR3 region is CSALKTLGGTEAFF. CDR3 in DNA: TGCAGTGCACTTAAGACCCTAGGCGGCACTGAAGCTTTCTTT.

The chain employs TRBV30 and TRBJ2-7; D is undetermined. Germline V lookup: CDR1 GTSNPN, CDR2 SVGIG (reference sequence). The V gene lost 3 bases and the J gene lost 9 bases, with 12 bases spanning the gap. The CDR3 spans 11 residues. The CDR3 here is CAWSRSRAQYF. For the CDR3, the DNA is TGTGCCTGGAGCAGATCTCGAGCGCAGTACTTC.

This clone has at least ten counts. This chain connects TRBV12-3 or TRBV12-4 to TRBJ2-2, with D possibly matching TRBD2 (5 bases). With 2 bases removed from V and 5 bases from J, the gap between germline ends came to 18 bases. The CDR3 contains 17 residues. The CDR3 loop reads CASSLIGPGLATGELFF. The CDR3 nucleotides are TGTGCCAGCAGTTTAATCGGCCCCGGGCTAGCAACCGGGGAGCTGTTTTTT.

A note on this clone: The CDR3 carries no conserved terminal phenylalanine or tryptophan, so it likely arises from a read error. The DNA is omitted, as the CDR3 cannot be located on it reliably, and the CDR3 follows TCRdb's listing. The chain carries TRBV5-5 and TRBJ1-5; TRBD1 was called by the table and not checked on the DNA. The CDR3 is 15 residues long, counting both termini. Germline loops: CDR1 SGHKS, CDR2 YYEKEE (reference sequence). CDR3 sequence reads: CASSFGTGYEQPHHL.